The rows below give T cell receptor beta chains drawn from one sample of a study of cytotoxic CD8 clonotypes in ibrutinib-treated CLL. Profiling relied on immunoSEQ multiplex PCR, and the TCRdb table lists in-frame clones only, not all of them. This table has about 140,000 clones, around 81% appearing once. Material: PBMCs, obtained after 36 months of ibrutinib treatment. The origin of the receptors is a human donor with chronic lymphocytic leukemia. CDR3s include the opening cysteine and the closing phenylalanine or tryptophan. Each record gives: J gene, clone size, V gene, D gene, CDR3 protein, CDR3 DNA. The D gene is left open where the match is weak. A clone size is listed for some rows: how often the clone was seen (once, few, many), or a class if it is expanded.

>TRBJ2-7|.|TRBV15|.
CATSHDPYEQYF
TGTGCCACCAGTCACGACCCCTACGAGCAGTACTTC
>TRBJ1-2|.|TRBV5-5|TRBD1
CASSLGQTRGPDYGYTF
TGTGCCAGCAGCTTGGGCCAAACCAGGGGGCCCGACTATGGCTACACCTTC
>TRBJ2-7|.|TRBV5-1|.
CASSLRTSGTYEQYF
TGCGCCAGCAGCTTGCGAACTAGTGGTACCTACGAGCAGTACTTC
>TRBJ2-3|.|TRBV30|.
CAWSRDDTQYF
TGTGCCTGGAGTAGGGACGATACGCAGTATTTT
>TRBJ1-1|.|TRBV6-1|.
CASSSIREMNTEAFF
TGTGCCAGCAGTTCAATTAGGGAAATGAACACTGAAGCTTTCTTT
>TRBJ1-5|few|TRBV11-2|.
CASSAEDQPQHF
TGTGCCAGCAGCGCGGAGGATCAGCCCCAGCATTTT
>TRBJ1-3|once|TRBV5-1|.
CASSLSPTGVDSGNTIYF
TGCGCCAGCAGCTTATCTCCGACAGGCGTTGACTCTGGAAACACCATATATTTT
>TRBJ2-5|.|TRBV10-2|TRBD1
CASSGPGQGIETQYF
TGCGCCAGCAGTGGTCCGGGACAGGGGATTGAGACCCAGTACTTC
>TRBJ2-7|.|TRBV30|.
CAWSVLGMGQASYEQYF
TGTGCCTGGAGTGTACTAGGTATGGGGCAGGCCTCCTACGAGCAGTACTTC
>TRBJ2-7|.|TRBV2|.
CASSSGPLAYEQYF
TGTGCCAGCAGTTCGGGACCCTTAGCCTACGAGCAGTACTTC
>TRBJ1-5|.|TRBV6-4|.
CASSVGGQSSISNQPQHF
TGTGCCAGCTCAGTCGGGGGACAAAGTTCCATTAGCAATCAGCCCCAGCATTTT
>TRBJ2-7|.|TRBV5-1|TRBD2
CASSLSGGSYEQYF
TGTGCCAGCAGCTTGAGCGGGGGCTCCTACGAGCAGTACTTC
>TRBJ1-2|.|TRBV7-9|.
CASSLGTVAFNYGYTF
TGTGCCAGCAGCTTGGGAACGGTAGCCTTTAACTATGGCTACACCTTC
>TRBJ1-5|.|TRBV2|TRBD1
CASSEPDRGISNQPQHF
TGTGCCAGCAGTGAGCCGGACAGGGGTATCAGCAATCAGCCCCAGCATTTT
>TRBJ1-1|.|TRBV27|.
CASSLTRGGTEAFF
TGTGCCAGCAGTTTAACGAGGGGGGGCACTGAAGCTTTCTTT
>TRBJ2-1|.|TRBV11-2|.
CASSLDWYEQFF
TGTGCCAGCAGCTTAGATTGGTATGAGCAGTTCTTC
>TRBJ2-7|.|TRBV27|TRBD1
CASSQTGAEQYF
TGTGCCAGCAGTCAAACAGGGGCCGAGCAGTACTTC
>TRBJ1-2|.|TRBV5-6|.
CASSLSGSYGYTF
TGTGCCAGCAGCTTGTCGGGGAGCTATGGCTACACCTTC
>TRBJ2-3|.|TRBV6-1|.
CASSVQETDTQYF
TGTGCCAGCAGTGTTCAGGAAACAGATACGCAGTATTTT
>TRBJ1-1|.|TRBV7-9|.
CASSPALNTEAFF
TGTGCCAGCAGCCCGGCCTTGAACACTGAAGCTTTCTTT
>TRBJ2-7|.|TRBV27|TRBD1
CASSSGGWIYEQYF
TGTGCCAGCAGTTCAGGGGGCTGGATCTACGAGCAGTACTTC
>TRBJ1-6|.|TRBV4-1|.
CASSQDGQRRGSPLHF
TGCGCCAGCAGCCAAGATGGCCAGCGTAGGGGATCACCCCTCCACTTT
>TRBJ2-1|.|TRBV2|TRBD2
CASKGTSGINEQFF
TGTGCCAGCAAAGGGACTAGCGGCATCAATGAGCAGTTCTTC
>TRBJ2-1|.|TRBV7-2|TRBD2
CASSLVGGTNEQFF
TGTGCCAGCAGCTTAGTGGGGGGGACCAATGAGCAGTTCTTC
>TRBJ1-1|few|TRBV28|.
CASSLFRANTEAFF
TGTGCCAGCAGTTTATTCAGGGCGAACACTGAAGCTTTCTTT
>TRBJ2-1|.|TRBV14|.
CASSQESRGGEQFF
TGTGCCAGCAGCCAAGAATCGCGGGGTGGGGAGCAGTTCTTC
>TRBJ1-2|.|TRBV30|.
CAWTRGENYGYTF
TGTGCCTGGACCAGGGGTGAGAACTATGGCTACACCTTC